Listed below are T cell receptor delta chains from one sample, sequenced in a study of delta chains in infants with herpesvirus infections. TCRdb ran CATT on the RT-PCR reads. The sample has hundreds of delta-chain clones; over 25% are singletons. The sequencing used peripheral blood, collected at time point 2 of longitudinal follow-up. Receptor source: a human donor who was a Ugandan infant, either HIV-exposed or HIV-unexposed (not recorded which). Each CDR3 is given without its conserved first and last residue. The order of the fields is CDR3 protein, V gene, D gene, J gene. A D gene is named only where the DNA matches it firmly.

ALGVSPSRWGIPEELI,TRDV1,TRDD3,TRDJ1
ACDTDKLI,TRDV2,NA,TRDJ1
ALGEMISMAVLSYTDKLI,TRDV1,NA,TRDJ1
ALGEGFLLGTLHKLI,TRDV1,NA,TRDJ1
ALGGPLFRPDKLI,TRDV1,NA,TRDJ1
ACDPVMRGFEGLPGGRTDKLI,TRDV2,NA,TRDJ1
ALGELTPFPWGIPDTDKLI,TRDV1,TRDD3,TRDJ1
ALGARENSYAWGIWALTAQLF,TRDV1,TRDD3,TRDJ2
ALGELLRWWFLLGYTDKLI,TRDV1,NA,TRDJ1
ALGELKTSSLYTDKLI,TRDV1,NA,TRDJ1
ALGELFLSPFLGDRLGSDKLI,TRDV1,TRDD3,TRDJ1
ALGVRVLNPTDKLI,TRDV1,NA,TRDJ1
ALGEQPSYILAGGYGAAQLF,TRDV1,TRDD3,TRDJ2
ALGDLLPPYWGGRKLI,TRDV1,NA,TRDJ1
AFQLHTDKLI,TRDV3,NA,TRDJ1
ALGEPPSYWGIALGTDKLI,TRDV1,NA,TRDJ1
ALQEPSYLLGDTGKLI,TRDV1,TRDD3,TRDJ1
ALGENAARATPWGSTDKLI,TRDV1,TRDD3,TRDJ1